Below, 29 T cell receptor beta chains from the same sample are listed, as sequenced in a study of tumor and adjacent non-tumor tissue in lung cancer. Three rounds of nested PCR, following a modified ARM-PCR protocol, produced the TCRbeta library. TCRdb called the multiplex PCR reads again in MiXCR, with one record for every CDR3 protein. The data hold about 90,000 distinct CDR3 sequences, with around 82% observed a single time. RNA was extracted from bulk tissue without any cell sorting. Distant lung tissue was collected more than 3 cm away from the tumor edge. The sample was distant non-tumor lung tissue. These receptors came from a woman in her fifties or sixties with non-small cell lung cancer.

As to this clonotype: Relative to the germline gene, one junction end is altered; a read error may explain this. The chain combines TRBV12-3 or TRBV12-4 with TRBJ2-4, with D perhaps TRBD2 (5 bases). The CDR3 loop spans 15 amino acids. CDR3 nucleotides: TGTGCCAGTAGTTTAGGAGCGGTAGACGGTGTGTCAATTTACTTC. Protein sequence: CASSLGAVDGVSIYF.

A note on this clonotype: An end of the junction differs from the germline gene, which may be a read error. The chain joins TRBV6-5 to TRBJ2-1, with D unresolved. CDR1 and CDR2 from the germline V gene are MNHEY and SVGAGI. The CDR3 is 17 residues long. CDR3 protein: CAISYSFAPSFYNEQFF. The CDR3 DNA reads TGTGCCATCAGTTACTCTTTTGCCCCCAGCTTCTACAATGAGCAGTTCTTC.

The J gene is TRBJ2-5, the V gene TRBV29-1; D possibly matches TRBD1 or TRBD2 (6 bases each). CDR1 and CDR2 from the germline V gene are SQVTM and ANQGSEA. The CDR3 loop spans 13 amino acids. The CDR3 DNA is TGCAGTGCCGAGGGGTCCAAGGGGGGGACCCAGTACTTC. Protein product: CSAEGSKGGTQYF.

V gene TRBV5-4 combines with J gene TRBJ2-1; D call uncertain. The V and J ends lost 2 bases and 13 bases respectively, with 13 bases between them. Germline V gene lookup returns CDR1 SGHNT and CDR2 YYREEE (reference sequence). The CDR3 contains 12 residues. The CDR3 loop reads CASSFGNKEQFF. For the CDR3, the DNA is TGTGCCAGCAGCTTCGGCAACAAAGAACAGTTCTTC.

As regards this clonotype: The CDR3 does not end in the conserved phenylalanine or tryptophan, so this is likely a read error. The J gene is TRBJ1-4, the V gene TRBV6-5, with D uncertain. V dropped 6 bases and J dropped 0 bases, with 8 bases sitting between them. CDR1 and CDR2 from the germline V gene are MNHEY and SVGAGI. The CDR3 length is 14 residues. CDR3 nucleotides: TGTGCCAGCAGACTCATTGCAACTAATGAAAAACTGTTTTAT. Translated: CASRLIATNEKLFY.

The chain recombines TRBV6-6 with TRBJ1-1; 7 positions agree with TRBD1. Germline V CDR1 and CDR2: MNHNY, SVGAGI (reference sequence). The V gene end was trimmed by 10 bases and the J gene end by 1 base; junction bases not matched to a gene: 12. CDR3 length: 15 amino acids. The DNA of the CDR3 is TGTGCCAACAGCGAAATTGGGACAGAGAACACTGAAGCTTTCTTT. Residues: CANSEIGTENTEAFF.

A remark on this clonotype: Germline is not matched at one junction end, which may reflect a read error. This rearrangement joins TRBV9 to TRBJ2-1; 8 nucleotides line up with TRBD2. The CDR3 length is 16 residues. Germline V gene data show CDR1 as SGDLS and CDR2 as YYNGEE. The CDR3 loop is CASSPGRATSYIEQFF. In DNA, the CDR3 is TGTGCCAGCAGCCCCGGGAGGGCCACGTCCTACATTGAGCAGTTCTTC.

This clonotype was detected ten times or more. V is TRBV6-6 and J is TRBJ2-1; TRBD2 matches at 7 bases. The junction had 8 bases not matched to a gene; V was cut back by 5 bases and J by 4 bases. This CDR3 is built from 15 residues. Germline assignment: CDR1 MNHNY and CDR2 SVGAGI (reference sequence). CDR3 nucleotide sequence: TGTGCCAGCAGTCTCACTAGCGCCACTTACAATGAGCAGTTCTTC. Translating it yields CASSLTSATYNEQFF.

Turning to this clonotype: Lacking the conserved final phenylalanine or tryptophan, this CDR3 likely reflects a read error. The DNA is left out, because the CDR3 cannot be placed on it with certainty; the CDR3 is given as TCRdb lists it. V usage is TRBV11-2 and J usage is TRBJ1-6; the table's TRBD1 call for D was not verified on the DNA. Germline values: CDR1 SGHAT, CDR2 FQNNGV. A total of 14 residues make up the CDR3, ends included. The CDR3: CANSLEGTGRGIHL.

A note on this clonotype: The junction and the germline gene differ at one end; a read error may be behind it. This chain links TRBV28 with TRBJ2-3; D is perhaps TRBD1 (6 bases). This CDR3 spans 15 amino acids. From germline, CDR1 is MDHEN and CDR2 SYDVKM. The chain's CDR3 is CDSSLVQGTTDRQYF. CDR3 in DNA: TGTGACAGCAGTTTGGTACAGGGTACCACAGATAGGCAGTATTTT.

Worth noting for this clonotype: One end of the junction fails to match germline, which may point to a read error. V usage is TRBV29-1 and J usage is TRBJ2-7; perhaps TRBD2 as D (5 bases). CDR1 and CDR2 from the germline V gene are SQVTM and ANQGSEA. CDR3 length equals 14 residues. CDR3 sequence: CIVLSAISAYEQYF. CDR3 DNA: TGCATCGTTCTCTCAGCGATTAGCGCCTACGAGCAGTACTTC.

Notes on this clonotype: One end of the junction is discordant with germline, which a read error may explain. This chain joins TRBV7-2 and TRBJ2-3; the D is unclear. This CDR3 spans 14 amino acids. In germline, CDR1 is SGHTA, CDR2 FQGNSA. The CDR3 reads CDSSFGVGTDTQYF. The CDR3 region has the DNA TGTGACAGCAGCTTTGGGGTAGGCACAGATACGCAGTATTTT.

As to this clonotype: One end of the junction fails to match germline, which may point to a read error. The chain employs TRBV12-3 or TRBV12-4 and TRBJ1-2; no definite D call. The CDR3 totals 14 residues. As DNA, the CDR3 is TGTACCAGCAGTTTGCCTCAGGTCAACTATGGTTACACCTTC. Translating it yields CTSSLPQVNYGYTF.

As for this clonotype: This likely comes from a read error, as the CDR3 has no conserved phenylalanine or tryptophan at its end. The chain uses TRBV12-3 or TRBV12-4 and TRBJ2-7, with D unresolved. The CDR3 has 12 amino acids. V was clipped by 6 bases and J by 4 bases, with 10 bases between them. Here the CDR3 reads CASRRQAYEQYL. Written as DNA, the CDR3 is TGTGCCAGCAGGAGGCAGGCATACGAGCAGTACTTG.

On this clonotype: An end of the junction differs from the germline gene, which may be a read error. V gene TRBV12-3 or TRBV12-4 combines with J gene TRBJ1-1; maybe TRBD1 (6 bases). This CDR3 is 14 amino acids long. CDR3 region: CTSCFLGQNTEAFF. CDR3 coding DNA: TGTACCAGCTGTTTTCTTGGACAGAACACTGAAGCCTTCTTT.

The CDR3 DNA reads TGTCTCAGCAGTATACGCTGGGACAGTCGTCAGCCCCAGCATTTT. Its protein is CLSSIRWDSRQPQHF. This chain uses TRBV6-1 with TRBJ1-5; 7 bases fit TRBD1. The length of the CDR3 is 15 residues. CDR1 MNHNS and CDR2 SASEGT come from the germline V gene.

This clonotype was seen only once. This rearrangement joins TRBV20-1 to TRBJ2-3, with TRBD2 as a possible D gene (5 bases). The CDR3 length is 15 residues. V gave up 0 bases and J gave up 11 bases, with 21 bases separating them. Germline V lookup: CDR1 DFQATT, CDR2 SNEGSKA (reference sequence). The DNA for the CDR3 is TGCAGTGCTAGAGATGGAGCGGAAAGCACAGTTAAGCAGTATTTT. Encoded protein: CSARDGAESTVKQYF.

This chain connects TRBV11-3 to TRBJ2-7; 7 bases map to TRBD2. Germline CDR1 reads SGHNT; CDR2 reads YENEEA. The CDR3 covers 16 residues. Trimming cost V 0 bases and J 4 bases; bases outside gene matches: 9. The CDR3 loop is CASSLDGASGFYEQYV. The DNA for the CDR3 is TGTGCCAGCAGCTTAGATGGAGCTAGCGGATTTTACGAGCAGTACGTC.

This clonotype rates as medium-sized. The rearrangement joins TRBV29-1 to TRBJ2-5; D uncertain. The length of the CDR3 is 14 residues. Looked up from germline, CDR1 is SQVTM and CDR2 is ANQGSEA. Between the trimmed V and J ends, which lost 6 bases and 4 bases, there was a span of 18 bases. Here the CDR3 DNA reads TGCAGCGTCGAGGACGGCTCAAACCTAGAGACCCAGTACTTC. This gives the protein CSVEDGSNLETQYF.

Worth noting for this clonotype: Germline is not matched at one junction end, which may reflect a read error. CDR3 sequence: CASSHDTYELYF. The CDR3 coding sequence is TGTGCCAGCAGCCATGACACTTACGAGCTGTACTTC. This chain connects TRBV14 to TRBJ2-7; D is unclear. CDR3 length equals 12 residues. The germline V gene has CDR1 SGHDN and CDR2 FVKESK.

On this clonotype: Germline and junction disagree at one end, which may indicate a read error. The V and J genes are TRBV5-1 and TRBJ2-2, with a possible D match to TRBD2 (6 bases). Germline V CDR1 and CDR2: SGHRS, YFSETQ. The length of the CDR3 is 15 residues. CDR3 residues: CASNPQAGYTGGLFF. The CDR3 DNA follows: TGCGCCAGCAACCCTCAGGCGGGATACACCGGGGGGCTGTTTTTT.

Turning to this clonotype: The junction and the germline gene differ at one end; a read error may be behind it. V usage is TRBV7-9 and J usage is TRBJ1-4; possible D gene TRBD1, 5 bases. Germline CDR1 reads SEHNR; CDR2 reads FQNEAQ (reference sequence). CDR3 length: 14 amino acids. The CDR3 DNA reads TGTGTCAGCAGCTTAGTCGGGACTAATGAAAAACTGTTATTT. It specifies CVSSLVGTNEKLLF.

Points on this clonotype: Here the CDR3 omits its conserved ending phenylalanine or tryptophan, so a read error is the likely source. The chain recombines TRBV6-2 or TRBV6-3 with TRBJ2-7, with D hard to call. The CDR3 covers 15 residues. CDR1 and CDR2 from the germline V gene are MNHEY and SVGEGT. Trimming pared 6 bases from V and 1 base from J, leaving 16 bases between. CDR3 in DNA: TGTGCCAGCAGAGCCGTCTGCGCCGATTCCTACGAGCAGTACTCC. It encodes CASRAVCADSYEQYS.

This chain uses TRBV4-2 with TRBJ2-2; 8 bases map to TRBD2. V gave up 8 bases and J gave up 6 bases; unmatched junction bases: 14. Per germline, CDR1 LGHNA and CDR2 YNFKEQ. The CDR3 runs to 16 residues. This chain's CDR3 is CASGLAGTRNAGELFF. In DNA form, the CDR3 reads TGTGCCAGCGGCCTAGCCGGGACTAGAAACGCCGGGGAGCTGTTTTTT.

About this clonotype: Germline and junction disagree at one end, which may indicate a read error. The rearrangement joins TRBV6-6 to TRBJ2-1, with 8 bases fitting TRBD2. The length of the CDR3 is 14 residues. The V gene's germline CDR1 is MNHNY and CDR2 SVGAGI (reference sequence). CDR3 residues: CASGCGRTYSEQFF. The CDR3 DNA reads as TGTGCCAGCGGGTGCGGGAGGACCTACAGTGAGCAGTTCTTC.

Comment on this clonotype: The junction does not match germline at one end; this may be a read error. CDR3 protein: CASSLPTVRSRSNEQFF. CDR3 bases: TGTGCCAGCAGCCTCCCCACAGTCAGATCAAGAAGCAATGAGCAGTTCTTT. V and J are TRBV7-8 and TRBJ2-1; D is unclear. The CDR3 totals 17 residues. CDR1 and CDR2 from the germline V gene are SGHVS and FQNEAQ.

The chain uses TRBV6-1 and TRBJ1-2, with 9 bases matching TRBD1. Per germline, CDR1 MNHNS and CDR2 SASEGT. J lost 1 base, V lost 10 bases, and 4 bases had no gene match. This CDR3 comprises 13 residues. This CDR3 is CATTGGLNYGYTF. The DNA for the CDR3 is TGTGCCACCACAGGGGGCCTTAACTATGGCTACACCTTC.

This clonotype was detected once. One junction end disagrees with the germline gene, perhaps due to a read error. V usage is TRBV29-1 and J usage is TRBJ2-1; D is perhaps TRBD2 (5 bases). Per the germline V gene, CDR1 is SQVTM and CDR2 is ANQGSEA. The CDR3 is made up of 12 amino acids. The CDR3 bases are TGCAGCGTTGAACTCCTTAGCGATGAGCAGTTTTTC. It translates to CSVELLSDEQFF.

This sequence joins TRBV25-1 and TRBJ2-1; a possible D gene is TRBD2 (6 bases). The germline V and J ends were trimmed by 10 bases and 10 bases, with 23 bases remaining between them. The CDR3 is 14 amino acids. Germline assignment: CDR1 MGHDK and CDR2 SYGVNS. CDR3 in DNA: TGTGCCATCCAGGCCGAGACTAGTGGGAGAGAGCAGTTCTTC. Residues: CAIQAETSGREQFF.